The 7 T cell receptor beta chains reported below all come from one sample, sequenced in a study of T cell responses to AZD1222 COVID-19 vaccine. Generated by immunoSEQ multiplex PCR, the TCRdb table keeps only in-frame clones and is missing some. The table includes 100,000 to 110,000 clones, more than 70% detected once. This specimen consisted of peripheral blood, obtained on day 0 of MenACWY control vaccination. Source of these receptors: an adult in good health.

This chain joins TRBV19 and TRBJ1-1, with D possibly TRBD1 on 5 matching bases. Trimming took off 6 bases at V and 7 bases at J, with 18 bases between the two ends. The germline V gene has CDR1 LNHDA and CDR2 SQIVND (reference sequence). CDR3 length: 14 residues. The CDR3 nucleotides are TGTGCCAGTAGCCTCGGGGGTATTCCGAGTGAAGCTTTCTTT. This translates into CASSLGGIPSEAFF.

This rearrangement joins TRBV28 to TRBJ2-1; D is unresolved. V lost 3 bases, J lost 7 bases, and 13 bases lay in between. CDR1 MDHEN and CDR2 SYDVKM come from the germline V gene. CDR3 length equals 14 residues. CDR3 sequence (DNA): TGTGCCAGCAGTTTGACCAGACCCCAAAATGAGCAGTTCTTC. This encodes CASSLTRPQNEQFF.

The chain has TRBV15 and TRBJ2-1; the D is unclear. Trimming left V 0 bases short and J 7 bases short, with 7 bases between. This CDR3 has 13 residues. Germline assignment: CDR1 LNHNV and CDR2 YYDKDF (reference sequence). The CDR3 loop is CATSRDVGNEQFF. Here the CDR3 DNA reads TGTGCCACCAGCAGAGACGTGGGGAATGAGCAGTTCTTC.

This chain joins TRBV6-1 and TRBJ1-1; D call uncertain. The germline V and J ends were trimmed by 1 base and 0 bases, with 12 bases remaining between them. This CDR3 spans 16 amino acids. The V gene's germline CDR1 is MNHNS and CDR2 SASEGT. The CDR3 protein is CASSEGRQALNTEAFF. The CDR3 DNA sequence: TGTGCCAGCAGTGAAGGTCGGCAGGCATTGAACACTGAAGCTTTCTTT.

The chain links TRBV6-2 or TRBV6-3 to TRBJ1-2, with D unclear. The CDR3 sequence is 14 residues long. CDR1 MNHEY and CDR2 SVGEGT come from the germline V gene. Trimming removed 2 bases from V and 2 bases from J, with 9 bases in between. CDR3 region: CASSYGLENYGYTF. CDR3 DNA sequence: TGTGCCAGCAGTTACGGGTTGGAAAACTATGGCTACACCTTC.

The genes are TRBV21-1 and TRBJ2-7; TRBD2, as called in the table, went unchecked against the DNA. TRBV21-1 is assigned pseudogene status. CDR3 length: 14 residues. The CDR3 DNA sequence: TGTGCCAGCAGCAAAAGTAAGCTATCCATCGAGCAGTACTTC. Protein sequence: CASSKSKLSIEQYF.

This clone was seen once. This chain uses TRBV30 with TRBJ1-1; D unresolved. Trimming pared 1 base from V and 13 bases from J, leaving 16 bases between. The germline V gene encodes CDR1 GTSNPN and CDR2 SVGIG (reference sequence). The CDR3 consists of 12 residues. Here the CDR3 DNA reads TGTGCCTGGAGTGGTCTTATTATAGGAGGTTTCTTT. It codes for CAWSGLIIGGFF.